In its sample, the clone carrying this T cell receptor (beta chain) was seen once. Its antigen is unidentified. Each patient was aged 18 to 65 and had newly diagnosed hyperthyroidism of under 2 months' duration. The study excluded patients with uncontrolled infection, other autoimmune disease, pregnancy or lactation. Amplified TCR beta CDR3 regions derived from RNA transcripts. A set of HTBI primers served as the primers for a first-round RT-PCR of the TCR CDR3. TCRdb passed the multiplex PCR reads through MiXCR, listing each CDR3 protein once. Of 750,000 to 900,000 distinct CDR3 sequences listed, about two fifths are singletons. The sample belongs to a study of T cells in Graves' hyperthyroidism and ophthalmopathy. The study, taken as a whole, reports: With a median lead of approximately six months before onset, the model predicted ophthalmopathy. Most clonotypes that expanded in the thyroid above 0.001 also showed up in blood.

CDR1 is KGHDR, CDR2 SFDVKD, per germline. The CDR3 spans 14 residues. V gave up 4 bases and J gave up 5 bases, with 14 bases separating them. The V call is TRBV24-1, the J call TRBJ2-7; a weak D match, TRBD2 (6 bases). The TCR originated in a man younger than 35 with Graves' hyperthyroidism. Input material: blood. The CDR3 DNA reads TGTGCCACCAGTGAAGAGGGGACGGGGGACGAGCAGTACTTC. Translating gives CATSEEGTGDEQYF.